This T cell receptor (delta chain) was captured by sequencing in a study of human gamma delta and Vdelta1 T cells. Points from the study as a whole: Delta One T cells were reportedly polyclonal and broadly cytotoxic against acute myeloid leukemia.

V trimming: 0 bases; J trimming: 0 bases; junction bases outside the gene matches: 15. This CDR3 spans 21 amino acids. Per germline, CDR1 TSWWSYY and CDR2 QGS. TCRdb redid the clone calls on the PCR reads with CATT. This table holds 6,000 or so delta-chain clones, around 41% found once. This clone occurred a few times. The antigen is not known. The gene calls are TRDV1 and TRDJ1; TRDD3 matches 11 bases. The sample consisted of Vdelta1 gamma-delta T cells from blood grown in culture (DOT cells). The receptor comes from a human donor in good health. The CDR3 nucleotides are TGTGCTCTTGGGGAACTTCGTACTGGGGGATATGGGGGAGGGTACACCGATAAACTCATCTTT. Amino acids: CALGELRTGGYGGGYTDKLIF.